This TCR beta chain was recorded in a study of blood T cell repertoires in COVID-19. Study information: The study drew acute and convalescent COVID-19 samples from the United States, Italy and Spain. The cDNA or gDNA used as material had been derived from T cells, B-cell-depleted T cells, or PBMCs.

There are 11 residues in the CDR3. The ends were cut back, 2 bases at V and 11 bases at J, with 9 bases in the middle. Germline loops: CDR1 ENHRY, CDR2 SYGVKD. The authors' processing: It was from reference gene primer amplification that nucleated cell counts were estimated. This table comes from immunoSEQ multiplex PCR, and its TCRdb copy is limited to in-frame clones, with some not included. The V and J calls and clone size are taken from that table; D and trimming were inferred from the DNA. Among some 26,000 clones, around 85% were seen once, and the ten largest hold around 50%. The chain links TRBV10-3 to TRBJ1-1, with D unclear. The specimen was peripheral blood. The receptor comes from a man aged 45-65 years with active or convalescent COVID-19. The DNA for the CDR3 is TGTGCCATCAGTGAGGGCAGGTGGGCTTTCTTT. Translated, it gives CAISEGRWAFF.